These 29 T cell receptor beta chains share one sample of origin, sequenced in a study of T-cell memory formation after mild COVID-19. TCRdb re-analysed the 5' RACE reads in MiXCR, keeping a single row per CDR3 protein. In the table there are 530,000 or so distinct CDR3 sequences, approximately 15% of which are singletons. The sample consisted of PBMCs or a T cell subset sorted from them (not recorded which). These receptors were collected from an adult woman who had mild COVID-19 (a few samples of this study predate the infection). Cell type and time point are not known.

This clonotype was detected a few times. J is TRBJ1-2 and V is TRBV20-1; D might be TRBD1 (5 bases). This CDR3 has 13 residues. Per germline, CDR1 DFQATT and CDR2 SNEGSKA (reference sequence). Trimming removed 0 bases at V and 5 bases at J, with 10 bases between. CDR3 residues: CSAREESGYGYTF. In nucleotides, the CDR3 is TGCAGTGCTAGAGAGGAGTCAGGGTATGGCTACACCTTC.

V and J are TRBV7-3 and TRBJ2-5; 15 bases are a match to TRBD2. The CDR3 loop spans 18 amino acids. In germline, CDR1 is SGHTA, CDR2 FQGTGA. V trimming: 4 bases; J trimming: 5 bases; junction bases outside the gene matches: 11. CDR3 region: CASSSGLAGGISSETQYF. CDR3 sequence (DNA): TGTGCCAGCAGCTCGGGACTAGCGGGGGGAATATCCTCGGAGACCCAGTACTTC.

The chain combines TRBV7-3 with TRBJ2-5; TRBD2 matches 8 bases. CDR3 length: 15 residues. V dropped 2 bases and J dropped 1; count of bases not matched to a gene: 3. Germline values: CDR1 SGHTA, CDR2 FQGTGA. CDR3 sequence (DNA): TGTGCCAGCAGCTTAGCGGGAGGCGCCCAAGAGACCCAGTACTTC. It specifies CASSLAGGAQETQYF.

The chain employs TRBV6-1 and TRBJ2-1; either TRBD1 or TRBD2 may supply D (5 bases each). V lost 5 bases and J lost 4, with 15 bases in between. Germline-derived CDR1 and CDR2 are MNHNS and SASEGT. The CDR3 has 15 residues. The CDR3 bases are TGTGCCAGCAGTCGGCCCGGGGCGAAGTACAATGAGCAGTTCTTC. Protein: CASSRPGAKYNEQFF.

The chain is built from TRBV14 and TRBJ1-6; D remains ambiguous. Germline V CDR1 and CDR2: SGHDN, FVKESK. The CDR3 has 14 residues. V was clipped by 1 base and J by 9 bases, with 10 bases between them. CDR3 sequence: CASSQGNLLSPLHF. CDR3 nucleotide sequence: TGTGCCAGCAGCCAAGGAAATCTTCTTTCACCCCTCCACTTT.

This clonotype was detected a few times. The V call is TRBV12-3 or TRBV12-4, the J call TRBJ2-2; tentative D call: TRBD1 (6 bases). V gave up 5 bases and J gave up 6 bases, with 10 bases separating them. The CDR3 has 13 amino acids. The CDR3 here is CASSPNRAGELFF. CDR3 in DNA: TGTGCCAGCAGTCCGAACAGGGCCGGGGAGCTGTTTTTT.

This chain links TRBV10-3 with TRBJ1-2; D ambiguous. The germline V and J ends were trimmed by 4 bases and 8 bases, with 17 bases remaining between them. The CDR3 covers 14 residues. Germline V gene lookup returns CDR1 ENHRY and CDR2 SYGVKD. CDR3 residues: CAISAQRPLWGYTF. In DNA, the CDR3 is TGTGCCATCAGTGCTCAGCGGCCCCTATGGGGCTACACCTTC.

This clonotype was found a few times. CDR3 nucleotides: TGTGCCAGCAGCTTAAAAGAAAAGGGCGGGAGGGATGAGCAGTTCTTC. Amino acid sequence: CASSLKEKGGRDEQFF. This chain joins TRBV7-8 and TRBJ2-1; 9 bases align to TRBD2. Germline-derived CDR1 and CDR2 are SGHVS and FQNEAQ. The CDR3 spans 16 residues. V trimming: 2 bases; J trimming: 8 bases; junction bases outside the gene matches: 10.

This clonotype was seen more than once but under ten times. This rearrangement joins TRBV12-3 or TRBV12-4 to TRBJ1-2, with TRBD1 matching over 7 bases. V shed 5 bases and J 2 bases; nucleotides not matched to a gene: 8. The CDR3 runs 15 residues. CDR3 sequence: CASSPRQGSNYGYTF. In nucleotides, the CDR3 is TGTGCCAGCAGTCCCAGACAGGGTTCAAACTATGGCTACACCTTC.

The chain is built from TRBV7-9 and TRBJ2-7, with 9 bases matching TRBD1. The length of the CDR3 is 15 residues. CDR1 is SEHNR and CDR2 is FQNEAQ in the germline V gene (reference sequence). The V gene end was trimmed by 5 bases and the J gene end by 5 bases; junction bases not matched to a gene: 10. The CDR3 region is CASSLRDREADEQYF. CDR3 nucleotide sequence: TGTGCCAGCAGCCTGAGGGACAGGGAAGCGGACGAGCAGTACTTC.

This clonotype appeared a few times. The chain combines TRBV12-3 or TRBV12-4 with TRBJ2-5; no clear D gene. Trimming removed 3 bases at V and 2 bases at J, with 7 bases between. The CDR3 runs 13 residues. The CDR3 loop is CASSFVRQETQYF. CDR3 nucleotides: TGTGCCAGCAGTTTCGTCAGGCAAGAGACCCAGTACTTC.

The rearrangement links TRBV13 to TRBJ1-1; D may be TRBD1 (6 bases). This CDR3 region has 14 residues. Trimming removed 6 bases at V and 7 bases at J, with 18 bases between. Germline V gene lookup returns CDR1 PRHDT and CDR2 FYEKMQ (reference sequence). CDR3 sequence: CASREIMRGNEAFF. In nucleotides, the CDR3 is TGTGCCAGCAGAGAAATAATGAGGGGGAATGAAGCTTTCTTT.

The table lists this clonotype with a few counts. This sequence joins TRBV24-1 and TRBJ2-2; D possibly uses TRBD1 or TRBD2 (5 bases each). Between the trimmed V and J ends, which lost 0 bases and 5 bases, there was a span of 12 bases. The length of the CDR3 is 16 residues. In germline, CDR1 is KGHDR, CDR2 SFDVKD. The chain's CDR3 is CATSDLWGRETGELFF. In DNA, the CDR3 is TGTGCCACCAGTGATTTGTGGGGGAGAGAAACCGGGGAGCTGTTTTTT.

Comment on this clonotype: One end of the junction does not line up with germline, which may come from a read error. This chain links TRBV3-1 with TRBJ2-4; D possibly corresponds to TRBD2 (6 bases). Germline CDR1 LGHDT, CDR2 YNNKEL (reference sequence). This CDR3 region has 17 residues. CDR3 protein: CAISQDHTSLKGDIQYF. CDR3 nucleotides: TGTGCCATCAGCCAAGATCATACTAGCCTCAAGGGAGACATTCAGTACTTC.

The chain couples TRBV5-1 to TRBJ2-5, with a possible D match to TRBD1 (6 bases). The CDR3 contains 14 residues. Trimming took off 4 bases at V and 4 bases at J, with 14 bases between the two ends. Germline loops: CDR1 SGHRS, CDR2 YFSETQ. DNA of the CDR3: TGCGCCAGCAGCGCGGGCAGAGGGGGAGAGACCCAGTACTTC. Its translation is CASSAGRGGETQYF.

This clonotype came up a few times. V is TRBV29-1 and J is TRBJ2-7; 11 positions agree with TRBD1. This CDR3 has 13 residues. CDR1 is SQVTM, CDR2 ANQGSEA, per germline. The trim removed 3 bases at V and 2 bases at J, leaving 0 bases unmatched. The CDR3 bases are TGCAGCGTTGAGGGACAGGGGGCCTACGAGCAGTACTTC. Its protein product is CSVEGQGAYEQYF.

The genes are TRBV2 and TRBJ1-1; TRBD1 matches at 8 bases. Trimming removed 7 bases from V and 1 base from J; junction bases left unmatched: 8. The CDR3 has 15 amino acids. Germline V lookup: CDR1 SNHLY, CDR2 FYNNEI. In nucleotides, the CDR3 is TGTGCCAGCATCTTCAGCGGACAGGGGAACACTGAAGCTTTCTTT. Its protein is CASIFSGQGNTEAFF. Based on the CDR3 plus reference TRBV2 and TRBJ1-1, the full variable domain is EPEVTQTPSHQVTQMGQEVILRCVPISNHLYFYWYRQILGQKVEFLVSFYNNEISEKSEIFDDQFSVERPDGSNFTLKIRSTKLEDSAMYFCASIFSGQGNTEAFFGQGTRLTVV.

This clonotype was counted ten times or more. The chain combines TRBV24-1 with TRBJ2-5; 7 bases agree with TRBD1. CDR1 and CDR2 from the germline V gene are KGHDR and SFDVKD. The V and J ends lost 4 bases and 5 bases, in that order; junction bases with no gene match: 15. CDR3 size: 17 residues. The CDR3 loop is CATSEPTGIEGVETQYF. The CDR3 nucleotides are TGTGCCACCAGTGAGCCGACAGGGATCGAGGGCGTGGAGACCCAGTACTTC.

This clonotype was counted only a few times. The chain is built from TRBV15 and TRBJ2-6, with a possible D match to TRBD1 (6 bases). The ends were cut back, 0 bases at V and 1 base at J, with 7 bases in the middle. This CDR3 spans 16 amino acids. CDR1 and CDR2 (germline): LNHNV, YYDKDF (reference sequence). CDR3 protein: CATSRDQGSGANVLTF. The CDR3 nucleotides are TGTGCCACCAGCAGAGATCAGGGGTCTGGGGCCAACGTCCTGACTTTC.

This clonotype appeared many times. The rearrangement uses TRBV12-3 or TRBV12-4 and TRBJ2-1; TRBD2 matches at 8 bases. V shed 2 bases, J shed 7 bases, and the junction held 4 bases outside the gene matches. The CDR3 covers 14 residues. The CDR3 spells CASSLWAGGNEQFF. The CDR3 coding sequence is TGTGCCAGCAGTTTATGGGCGGGGGGTAATGAGCAGTTCTTC.

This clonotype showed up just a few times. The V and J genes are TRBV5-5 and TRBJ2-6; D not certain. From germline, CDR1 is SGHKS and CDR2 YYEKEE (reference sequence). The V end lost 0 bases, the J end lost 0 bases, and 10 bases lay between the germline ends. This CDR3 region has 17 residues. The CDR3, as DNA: TGTGCCAGCAGCTTGGTGGGCAGCTTCTCTGGGGCCAACGTCCTGACTTTC. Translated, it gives CASSLVGSFSGANVLTF.

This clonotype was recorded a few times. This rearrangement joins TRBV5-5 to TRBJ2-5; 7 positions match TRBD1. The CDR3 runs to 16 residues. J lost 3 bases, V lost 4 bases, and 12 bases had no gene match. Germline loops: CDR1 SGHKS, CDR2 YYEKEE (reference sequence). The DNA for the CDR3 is TGTGCCAGCAGCCCCCAACCACAGGGGCGGGAAGAGACCCAGTACTTC. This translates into CASSPQPQGREETQYF.

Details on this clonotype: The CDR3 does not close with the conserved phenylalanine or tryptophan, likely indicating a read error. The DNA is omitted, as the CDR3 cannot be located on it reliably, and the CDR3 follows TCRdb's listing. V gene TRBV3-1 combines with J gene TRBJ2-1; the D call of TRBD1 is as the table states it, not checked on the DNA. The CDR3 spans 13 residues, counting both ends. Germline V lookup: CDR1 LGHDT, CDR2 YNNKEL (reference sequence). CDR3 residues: CASSQEVRDRWDC.

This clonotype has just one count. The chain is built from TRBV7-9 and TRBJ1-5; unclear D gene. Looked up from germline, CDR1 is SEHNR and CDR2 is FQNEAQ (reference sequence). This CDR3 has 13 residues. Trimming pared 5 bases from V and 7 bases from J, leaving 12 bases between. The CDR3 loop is CASSPTTGQPQHF. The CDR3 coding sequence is TGTGCCAGCAGCCCAACCACCGGGCAGCCCCAGCATTTT.

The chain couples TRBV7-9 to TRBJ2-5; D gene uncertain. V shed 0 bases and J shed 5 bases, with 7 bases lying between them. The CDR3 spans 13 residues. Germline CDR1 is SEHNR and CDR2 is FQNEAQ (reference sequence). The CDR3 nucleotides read TGTGCCAGCAGCTTAGCTGAGTGGGAGACCCAGTACTTC. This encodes CASSLAEWETQYF.

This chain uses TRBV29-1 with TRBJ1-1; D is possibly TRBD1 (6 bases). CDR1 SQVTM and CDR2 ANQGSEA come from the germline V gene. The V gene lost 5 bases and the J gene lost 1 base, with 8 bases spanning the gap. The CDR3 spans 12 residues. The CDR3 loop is CSVWGQNTEAFF. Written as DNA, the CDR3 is TGCAGCGTTTGGGGGCAGAACACTGAAGCTTTCTTT.

This CDR3 is CASSDQGLNSPLHF. CDR3 nucleotide sequence: TGTGCCAGCAGTGACCAGGGGCTTAATTCACCCCTCCACTTT. The chain has TRBV2 and TRBJ1-6; perhaps TRBD1 as D (6 bases). The CDR3 spans 14 residues. CDR1 SNHLY and CDR2 FYNNEI come from the germline V gene. Deletions cut 3 bases from V and 6 bases from J, with 9 bases between.

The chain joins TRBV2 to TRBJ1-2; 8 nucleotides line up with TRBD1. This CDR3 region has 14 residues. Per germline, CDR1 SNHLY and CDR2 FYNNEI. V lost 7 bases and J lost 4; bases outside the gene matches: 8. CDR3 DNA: TGTGCCAGCACCAGACAGGGGCCCTCCTATGGCTACACCTTC. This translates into CASTRQGPSYGYTF.

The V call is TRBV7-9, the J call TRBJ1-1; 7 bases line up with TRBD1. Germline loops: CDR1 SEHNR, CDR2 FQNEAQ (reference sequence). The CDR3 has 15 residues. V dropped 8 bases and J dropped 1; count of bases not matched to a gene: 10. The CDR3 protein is CASSGDRVKNTEAFF. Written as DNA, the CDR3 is TGTGCCAGCTCAGGGGACAGAGTAAAGAACACTGAAGCTTTCTTT.